These 12 T cell receptor beta chains originate from one sample sequenced in a study of T cells in localized non-small cell lung cancer (TCRdb year 2020). Library method: the immunoSEQ multiplex PCR assay. Sourced from immuneACCESS, this table was stored by TCRdb with only in-frame sequences that have V and J called. A share of the clones is absent; for the studies checked, an unresolved V gene accounts for under half, and the remainder has no known explanation. Recorded for this sample are 25,000 to 30,000 clones; around 92% of them occurred a single time. The ten top clones hold around 4% of the sample. This material consisted of peripheral blood mononuclear cells, taken before any cancer treatment. The receptors shown here come from a woman between 35 and 70 years old with stage III lung adenocarcinoma.

The rearrangement links TRBV27 to TRBJ1-1; no firm D call. Per the germline V gene, CDR1 is MNHEY and CDR2 is SMNVEV (reference sequence). The CDR3 runs 13 residues. Trimming left V 9 bases short and J 0 bases short, with 11 bases between. CDR3 residues: CASLSGMNTEAFF. CDR3 nucleotide sequence: TGTGCCAGTCTCTCGGGAATGAACACTGAAGCTTTCTTT.

The CDR3 DNA sequence: TGTGCCAGCAGTCCACGGGCGGGGTTGACCAAAAACATTCAGTACTTC. This gives the protein CASSPRAGLTKNIQYF. The chain employs TRBV27 and TRBJ2-4, with TRBD2 as a possible D gene (6 bases). This CDR3 has 16 residues. Between the trimmed V and J ends, which lost 5 bases and 2 bases, there was a span of 16 bases. The germline gives CDR1 MNHEY, CDR2 SMNVEV (reference sequence).

The V and J genes are TRBV4-2 and TRBJ2-2; the match to TRBD1 covers 9 bases. V gave up 0 bases and J gave up 4 bases; unmatched junction bases: 3. CDR3 length: 16 residues. The germline V gene encodes CDR1 LGHNA and CDR2 YNFKEQ. Here the CDR3 reads CASSQDDRGFTGELFF. CDR3 sequence (DNA): TGTGCCAGCAGCCAAGACGACAGGGGGTTCACCGGGGAGCTGTTTTTT.

In its sample, this clone was seen once. This rearrangement joins TRBV5-1 to TRBJ2-7; tentatively, D is TRBD1 (6 bases). The germline CDR1 and CDR2 sequences are SGHRS and YFSETQ. The V end lost 3 bases, the J end lost 3 bases, and 16 bases lay between the germline ends. The CDR3 length is 15 residues. CDR3 loop: CASSYQQGPNYEQYF. The DNA of the CDR3 is TGCGCCAGCAGCTATCAACAGGGCCCAAACTACGAGCAGTACTTC.

The chain links TRBV7-9 to TRBJ2-2; D remains ambiguous. Per germline, CDR1 SEHNR and CDR2 FQNEAQ (reference sequence). This CDR3 spans 14 amino acids. Trimming took off 4 bases at V and 0 bases at J, with 6 bases between the two ends. CDR3 DNA: TGTGCCAGCAGCTGGACGGCGAACACCGGGGAGCTGTTTTTT. This encodes CASSWTANTGELFF.

The rearrangement uses TRBV7-6 and TRBJ2-3, with D unclear. This CDR3 is built from 14 residues. V dropped 1 base and J dropped 2 bases, with 7 bases sitting between them. Germline V gives CDR1 SGHVS, CDR2 FNYEAQ. The CDR3 bases are TGTGCCAGCAGCTTAGGAACGGTCACAGATACGCAGTATTTT. Protein product: CASSLGTVTDTQYF.

V gene TRBV7-2 combines with J gene TRBJ2-1, with D perhaps being TRBD1 or TRBD2 (5 bases each). The CDR3 sequence is 14 residues long. CDR1 SGHTA and CDR2 FQGNSA come from the germline V gene. Trimming took 1 base from V and 7 from J, leaving 11 bases between them. DNA for the CDR3: TGTGCCAGCAGCTTAGTTGGGGGTAAGAATGAGCAGTTCTTC. Its protein is CASSLVGGKNEQFF.

This chain links TRBV6-6 with TRBJ1-1, with D unresolved. Germline assignment: CDR1 MNHNY and CDR2 SVGAGI (reference sequence). This CDR3 region has 13 residues. Trimming removed 6 bases at V and 0 bases at J, with 8 bases between. The CDR3 region has the DNA TGTGCCAGCAGCCATACCTTGAACACTGAAGCTTTCTTT. Translating gives CASSHTLNTEAFF.

This chain connects TRBV6-1 to TRBJ1-2; D not resolved. Trimming shortened V by 5 bases and J by 7 bases, and 14 bases separated the two germline ends. This CDR3 contains 13 residues. In germline, CDR1 is MNHNS, CDR2 SASEGT. CDR3 amino acids: CASSIEGAVGYTF. In DNA, the CDR3 is TGTGCCAGCAGTATCGAGGGAGCGGTTGGCTACACCTTC.

CDR3 nucleotide sequence: TGTGCCAGCAGCGTAGGACAGGGATCGGGCTTCGGCTACACCTTC. As protein: CASSVGQGSGFGYTF. The chain carries TRBV7-9 and TRBJ1-2; 8 bases align to TRBD1. The CDR3 is 15 residues long. Germline CDR1 and CDR2: SEHNR and FQNEAQ (reference sequence). The V segment lost 5 bases and the J segment 8 bases; nucleotides outside the gene matches: 13.

The chain recombines TRBV7-8 with TRBJ2-7; 10 bases map to TRBD1. The germline V gene has CDR1 SGHVS and CDR2 FQNEAQ. V was clipped by 6 bases and J by 6 bases; unmatched bases: 14. This CDR3 contains 16 residues. The CDR3 sequence is CASRLMPGTGAGEQYF. DNA of the CDR3: TGTGCCAGCAGGCTCATGCCCGGGACAGGGGCCGGCGAGCAGTACTTC.

The chain combines TRBV30 with TRBJ2-7; D call uncertain. Looked up from germline, CDR1 is GTSNPN and CDR2 is SVGIG (reference sequence). This CDR3 spans 11 amino acids. V lost 2 bases, J lost 1 base, and 3 bases lay in between. The CDR3 nucleotides are TGTGCCTGGAGTTCGTCCTACGAGCAGTACTTC. This encodes CAWSSSYEQYF.